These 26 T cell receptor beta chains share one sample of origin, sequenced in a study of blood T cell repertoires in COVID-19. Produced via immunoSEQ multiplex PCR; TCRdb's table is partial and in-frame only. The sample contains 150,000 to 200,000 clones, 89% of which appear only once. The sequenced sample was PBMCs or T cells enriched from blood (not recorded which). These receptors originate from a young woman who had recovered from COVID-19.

The chain's CDR3 is CASSSYTDTQYF. In nucleotides, the CDR3 is TGTGCCAGCAGTTCCTACACAGATACGCAGTATTTT. J is TRBJ2-3 and V is TRBV28; D uncertain. V shed 4 bases and J shed 2 bases, with 4 bases lying between them. Germline assignment: CDR1 MDHEN and CDR2 SYDVKM. The CDR3 consists of 12 residues. Full variable domain (outside the CDR3, taken from reference TRBV28 and TRBJ2-3): DVKVTQSSRYLVKRTGEKVFLECVQDMDHENMFWYRQDPGLGLRLIYFSYDVKMKEKGDIPEGYSVSREKKERFSLILESASTNQTSMYLCASSSYTDTQYFGPGTRLTVL.

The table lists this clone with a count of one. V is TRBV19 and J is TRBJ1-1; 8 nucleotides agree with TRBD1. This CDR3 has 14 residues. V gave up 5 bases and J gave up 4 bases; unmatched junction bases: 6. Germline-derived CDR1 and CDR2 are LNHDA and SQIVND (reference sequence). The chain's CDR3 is CASSVHRGSTEAFF. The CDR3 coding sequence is TGTGCCAGTAGTGTCCACAGGGGGAGCACTGAAGCTTTCTTT.

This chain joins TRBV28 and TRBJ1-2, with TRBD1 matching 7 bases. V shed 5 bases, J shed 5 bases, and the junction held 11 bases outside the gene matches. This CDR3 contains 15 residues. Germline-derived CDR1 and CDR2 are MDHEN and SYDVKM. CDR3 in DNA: TGTGCCAGCAGTCCGGGACAGCTTGGAGCTTATGGCTACACCTTC. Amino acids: CASSPGQLGAYGYTF.

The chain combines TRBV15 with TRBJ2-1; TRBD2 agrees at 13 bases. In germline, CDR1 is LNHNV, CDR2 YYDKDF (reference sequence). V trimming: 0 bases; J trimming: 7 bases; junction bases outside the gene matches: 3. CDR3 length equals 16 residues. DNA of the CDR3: TGTGCCACCAGCAGAGAAAGACTAGCGGGAGGAAATGAGCAGTTCTTC. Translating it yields CATSRERLAGGNEQFF.

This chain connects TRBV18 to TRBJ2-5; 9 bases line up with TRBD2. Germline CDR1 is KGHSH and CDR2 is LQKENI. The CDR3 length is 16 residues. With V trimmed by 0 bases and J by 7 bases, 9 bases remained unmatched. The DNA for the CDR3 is TGTGCCAGCTCACCACCGGTAGTAGCGGGAGTCGGGACCCAGTACTTC. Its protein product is CASSPPVVAGVGTQYF.

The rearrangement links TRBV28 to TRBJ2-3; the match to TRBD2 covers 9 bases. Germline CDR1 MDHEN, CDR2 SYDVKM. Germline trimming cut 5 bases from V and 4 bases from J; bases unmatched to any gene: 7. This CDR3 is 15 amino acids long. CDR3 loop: CASSPLAGESDTQYF. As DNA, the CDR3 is TGTGCCAGCAGTCCATTAGCGGGAGAGTCAGATACGCAGTATTTT.

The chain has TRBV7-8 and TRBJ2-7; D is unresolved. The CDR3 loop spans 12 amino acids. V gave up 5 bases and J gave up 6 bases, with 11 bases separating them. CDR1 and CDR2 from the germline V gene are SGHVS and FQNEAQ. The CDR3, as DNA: TGTGCCAGCAGCCCCCTTCGGTCCGAGCAGTACTTC. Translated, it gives CASSPLRSEQYF.

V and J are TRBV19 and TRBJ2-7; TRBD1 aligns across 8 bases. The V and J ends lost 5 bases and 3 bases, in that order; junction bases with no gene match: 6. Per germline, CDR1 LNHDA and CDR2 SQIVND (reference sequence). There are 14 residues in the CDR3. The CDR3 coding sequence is TGTGCCAGTAGTCCCCAGGGGGCAGTCTACGAGCAGTACTTC. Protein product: CASSPQGAVYEQYF.

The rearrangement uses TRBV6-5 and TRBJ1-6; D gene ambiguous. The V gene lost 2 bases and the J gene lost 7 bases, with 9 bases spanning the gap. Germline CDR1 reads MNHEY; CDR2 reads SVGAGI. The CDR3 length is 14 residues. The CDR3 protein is CASSYETVNSPLHF. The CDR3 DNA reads TGTGCCAGCAGTTACGAAACTGTGAATTCACCCCTCCACTTT.

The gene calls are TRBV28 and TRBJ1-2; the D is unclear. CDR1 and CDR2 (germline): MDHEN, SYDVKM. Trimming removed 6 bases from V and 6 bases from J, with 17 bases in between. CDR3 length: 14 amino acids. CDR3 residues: CASRLRRSVNGYTF. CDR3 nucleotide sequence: TGTGCCAGCAGACTAAGGCGCAGCGTAAATGGCTACACCTTC.

The CDR3 here is CASSYSLTGPSEAFF. The CDR3 bases are TGTGCCAGCAGTTACTCGTTAACAGGGCCTAGTGAAGCTTTCTTT. The chain couples TRBV6-5 to TRBJ1-1; D possibly corresponds to TRBD1 (6 bases). Trimming took off 0 bases at V and 7 bases at J, with 15 bases between the two ends. Per the germline V gene, CDR1 is MNHEY and CDR2 is SVGAGI. This CDR3 region has 15 residues.

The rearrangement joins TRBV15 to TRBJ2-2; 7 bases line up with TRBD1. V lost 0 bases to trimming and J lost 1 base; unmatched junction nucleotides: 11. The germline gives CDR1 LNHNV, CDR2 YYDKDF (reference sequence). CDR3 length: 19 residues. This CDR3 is CATSRDPPTGTVNTGELFF. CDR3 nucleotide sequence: TGTGCCACCAGCAGAGATCCTCCCACCGGGACAGTGAACACCGGGGAGCTGTTTTTT.

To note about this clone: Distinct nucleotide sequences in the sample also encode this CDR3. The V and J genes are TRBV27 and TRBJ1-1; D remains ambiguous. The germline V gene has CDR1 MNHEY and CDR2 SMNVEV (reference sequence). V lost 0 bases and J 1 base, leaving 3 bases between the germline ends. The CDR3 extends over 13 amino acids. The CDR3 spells CASSLSRNTEAFF. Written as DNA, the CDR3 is TGTGCCAGCAGTTTATCCCGGAACACTGAAGCTTTCTTT.

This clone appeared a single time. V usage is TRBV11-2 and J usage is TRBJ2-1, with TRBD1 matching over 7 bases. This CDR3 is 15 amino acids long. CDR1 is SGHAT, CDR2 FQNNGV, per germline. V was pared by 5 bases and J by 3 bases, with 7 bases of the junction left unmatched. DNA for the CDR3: TGTGCCAGCAGCCCTAGGACAGGAAACTACAATGAGCAGTTCTTC. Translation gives CASSPRTGNYNEQFF.

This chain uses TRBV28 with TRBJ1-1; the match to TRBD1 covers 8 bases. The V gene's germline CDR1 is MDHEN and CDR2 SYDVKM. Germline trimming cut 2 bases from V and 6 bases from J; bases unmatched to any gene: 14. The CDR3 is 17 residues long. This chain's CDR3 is CASSLVGRGQRRAEAFF. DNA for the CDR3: TGTGCCAGCAGTTTAGTTGGCAGGGGGCAACGGCGGGCTGAAGCTTTCTTT.

CDR3 sequence: CASKGVETQYF. The CDR3 DNA is TGTGCCAGCAAGGGAGTCGAGACCCAGTACTTC. The genes are TRBV6-6 and TRBJ2-5; D is possibly TRBD2 (5 bases). The CDR3 loop spans 11 amino acids. The V gene's germline CDR1 is MNHNY and CDR2 SVGAGI (reference sequence). The germline V and J ends were trimmed by 7 bases and 5 bases, with 8 bases remaining between them.

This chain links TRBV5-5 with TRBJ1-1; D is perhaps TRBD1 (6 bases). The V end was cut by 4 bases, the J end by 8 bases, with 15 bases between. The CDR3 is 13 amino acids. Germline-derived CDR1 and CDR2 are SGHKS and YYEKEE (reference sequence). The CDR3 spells CASSPGQRAEAFF. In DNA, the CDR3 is TGTGCCAGCAGCCCAGGACAGCGAGCAGAAGCTTTCTTT.

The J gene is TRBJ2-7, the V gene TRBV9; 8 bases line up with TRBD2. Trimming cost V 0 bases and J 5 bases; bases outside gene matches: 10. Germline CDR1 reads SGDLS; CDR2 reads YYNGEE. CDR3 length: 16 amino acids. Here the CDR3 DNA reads TGTGCCAGCAGCGTAGTGGGCGGGAGGAATTTCGACGAGCAGTACTTC. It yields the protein CASSVVGGRNFDEQYF.

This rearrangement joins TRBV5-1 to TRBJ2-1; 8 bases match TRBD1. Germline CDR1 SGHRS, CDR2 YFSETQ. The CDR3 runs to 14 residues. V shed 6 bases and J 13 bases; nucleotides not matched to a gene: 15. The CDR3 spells CASKPGQASNLQFF. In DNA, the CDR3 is TGCGCCAGCAAACCGGGACAGGCAAGCAATTTACAGTTCTTC.

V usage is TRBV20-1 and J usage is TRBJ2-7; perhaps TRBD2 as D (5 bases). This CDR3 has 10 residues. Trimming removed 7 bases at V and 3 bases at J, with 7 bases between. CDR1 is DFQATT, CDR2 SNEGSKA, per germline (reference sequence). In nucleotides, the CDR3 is TGCAGTGTCCGGGACTACGAGCAGTACTTC. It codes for CSVRDYEQYF.

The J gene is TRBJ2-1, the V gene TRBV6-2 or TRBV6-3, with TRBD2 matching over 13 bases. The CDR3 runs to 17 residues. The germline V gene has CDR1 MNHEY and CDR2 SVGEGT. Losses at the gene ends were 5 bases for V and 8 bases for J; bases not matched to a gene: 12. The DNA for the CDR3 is TGTGCCAGCAGTGGACTAGCGGGAGTTCTCTTAGGGGATGAGCAGTTCTTC. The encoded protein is CASSGLAGVLLGDEQFF.

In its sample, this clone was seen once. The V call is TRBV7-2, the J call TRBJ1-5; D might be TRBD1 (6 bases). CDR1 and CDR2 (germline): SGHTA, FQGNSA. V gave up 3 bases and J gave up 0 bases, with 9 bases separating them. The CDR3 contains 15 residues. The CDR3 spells CASSFGQISNQPQHF. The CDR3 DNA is TGTGCCAGCAGCTTCGGACAGATTAGCAATCAGCCCCAGCATTTT. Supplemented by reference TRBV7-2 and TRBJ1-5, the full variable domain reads GAGVSQSPSNKVTEKGKDVELRCDPISGHTALYWYRQSLGQGLEFLIYFQGNSAPDKSGLPSDRFSAERTGGSVSTLTIQRTQQEDSAVYLCASSFGQISNQPQHFGDGTRLSIL.

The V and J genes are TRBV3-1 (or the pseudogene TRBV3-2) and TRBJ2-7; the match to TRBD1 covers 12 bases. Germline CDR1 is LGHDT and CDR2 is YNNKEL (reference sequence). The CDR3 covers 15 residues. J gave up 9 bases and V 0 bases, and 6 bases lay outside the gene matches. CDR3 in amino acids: CASSQEGDRGHPQYF. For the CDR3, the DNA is TGTGCCAGCAGCCAAGAAGGGGACAGGGGGCACCCGCAGTACTTC.

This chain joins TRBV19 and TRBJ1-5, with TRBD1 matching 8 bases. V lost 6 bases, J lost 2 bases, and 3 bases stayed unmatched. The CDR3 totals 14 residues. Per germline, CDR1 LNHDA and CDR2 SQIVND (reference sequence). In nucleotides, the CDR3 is TGTGCCAGTAGGCAGGGACAGGGCAATCAGCCCCAGCATTTT. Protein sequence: CASRQGQGNQPQHF.

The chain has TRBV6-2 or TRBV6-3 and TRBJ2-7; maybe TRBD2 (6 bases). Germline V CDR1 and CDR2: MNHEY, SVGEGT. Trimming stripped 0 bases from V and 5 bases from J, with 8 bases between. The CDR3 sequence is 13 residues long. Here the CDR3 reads CASSYSIADEQYF. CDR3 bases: TGTGCCAGCAGTTACTCGATAGCGGACGAGCAGTACTTC.

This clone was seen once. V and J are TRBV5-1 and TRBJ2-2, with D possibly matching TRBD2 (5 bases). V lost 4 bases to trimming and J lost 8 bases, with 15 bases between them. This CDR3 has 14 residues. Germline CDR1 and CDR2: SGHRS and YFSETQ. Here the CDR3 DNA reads TGCGCCAGCAGCCCCCAACCATTAGCGGGGGAGCTGTTTTTT. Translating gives CASSPQPLAGELFF.